This entry is about one TCR beta chain. This CDR3 has 12 amino acids. Trimming removed 7 bases at V and 3 bases at J, with 9 bases between. CDR1 and CDR2 from the germline V gene are ENHRY and SYGVKD. The data were taken from a study of Ad26.COV2.S vaccination and SARS-CoV-2 variants. Clones were sequenced by immunoSEQ multiplex PCR, and TCRdb holds only the in-frame ones, with some missing. The sample lists under 150,000 clones; around 86% were seen once. The rearrangement joins TRBV10-3 to TRBJ1-1; D uncertain. This specimen consisted of peripheral blood, obtained after recovery from COVID-19. The receptor's source is a human donor who had recovered from COVID-19. CDR3: CAIKGGYTEAFF. CDR3 DNA: TGTGCCATCAAGGGTGGATACACTGAAGCTTTCTTT.